This is a list of T cell receptor beta chains from one sample in a study of CD8 T cells in ankylosing spondylitis. One entry per CDR3 protein results from TCRdb running MiXCR on the 5' RACE reads. The top ten clones hold 4.5% to 6% of a sample with 150,000 or so distinct CDR3 sequences, around a third of them seen once. Sequences were obtained from synovial fluid, either unsorted or a sorted T cell fraction (not recorded which). The receptor source for this set is a male donor with ankylosing spondylitis. The CDR3 runs from the conserved cysteine through the conserved F or W. The D gene is left open where the match is weak. Size values are once, few and many counts, or a class for expanded clones, and some rows have none.

length	D	V	J	size	CDR3	DNA
11	NA	TRBV6-5	TRBJ2-3	few	CASSYRDTQYF	TGTGCCAGCAGTTACCGTGATACGCAGTATTTT
15	TRBD2	TRBV10-3	TRBJ2-1	few	CAISKTSGNYNEQFF	TGTGCCATCAGTAAGACTAGCGGGAATTACAATGAGCAGTTCTTC
15	NA	TRBV6-5	TRBJ1-4	NA	CASSYAGTPGEKLFF	TGTGCCAGCAGTTACGCCGGGACGCCGGGGGAAAAACTGTTTTTT
19	NA	TRBV4-2	TRBJ1-6	few	CASSRTTMGTGSYNSPLHF	TGTGCCAGCAGTCGGACGACCATGGGCACCGGCTCCTATAATTCACCCCTCCACTTT
12	NA	TRBV11-2	TRBJ2-7	few	CASSPPQVEQYF	TGTGCCAGCAGCCCTCCCCAGGTCGAGCAGTACTTC
13	TRBD2	TRBV18	TRBJ2-5	NA	CASAGLVEETQYF	TGTGCCAGCGCGGGACTAGTTGAGGAGACCCAGTACTTC
14	TRBD1	TRBV30	TRBJ1-2	few	CAWSPGQGKSGYTF	TGTGCCTGGAGCCCGGGACAGGGAAAGTCGGGCTACACCTTC
14	NA	TRBV28	TRBJ2-1	many	CASSSTSNNNEQFF	TGTGCCAGCAGTTCCACATCTAACAACAATGAGCAGTTCTTC
16	TRBD1	TRBV5-4	TRBJ2-7	few	CASSSARTGGSHEQYF	TGTGCCAGCAGCTCGGCAAGGACAGGGGGCTCACACGAGCAGTACTTC
14	NA	TRBV5-1	TRBJ2-5	NA	CASRSLATQETQYF	TGCGCCAGCAGGTCCCTAGCGACCCAAGAGACCCAGTACTTC
14	TRBD1	TRBV7-2	TRBJ1-1	many	CASSQDRGRFEAFF	TGTGCCAGCAGCCAAGACAGGGGCCGGTTCGAAGCTTTCTTT
11	TRBD2	TRBV24-1	TRBJ2-3	few	CATQAGVTQYF	TGTGCCACCCAAGCGGGGGTTACGCAGTATTTT
14	TRBD1	TRBV12-3/TRBV12-4	TRBJ1-6	NA	CATKQGVWDSPLHF	TGTGCCACCAAACAGGGGGTTTGGGATTCACCCCTCCACTTT